This paragraph covers one T cell receptor beta chain sequence. This clonotype was observed many times. There is no known antigen for this receptor. No much larger clonotype is one base removed from it; base qualities were not supplied. Ophthalmopathy patients had moderately to severely active disease, Clinical Activity Score of at least 3, NOSPECS grade of at least 4, and duration under 3 months. Any patient with an uncontrolled infection, another autoimmune disease, pregnancy or lactation was excluded. Diagnoses were based on clinical symptoms, serum thyroxine and TRAb, thyroid ultrasound and orbital computed tomography. Ficoll-Paque density gradient centrifugation was used to isolate PBMCs from about 10 ml of fresh peripheral blood. Total RNA was extracted using Trizol reagent, and RNA quality was assessed on an Agilent 2100 Bioanalyzer. Amplification of TCR beta CDR3 regions was carried out from RNA transcripts. For the first round of RT-PCR on the TCR CDR3, the HTBI primer set was used together with the Qiagen OneStep RT-PCR kit. The libraries were constructed in a second round of multiplex PCR and then size-selected and purified. The libraries were sequenced on an Illumina HiSeq2000 using paired-end 100 bp reads. The authors processed their data as follows. SOAPnuke was used to process the raw data, throwing out any read that contained adapters or uncalled bases, had a mean Phred below 15, or lacked an exact constant-primer or identifier match. COPE v1.2.5 was used to merge the high-quality paired reads, and each unique nucleotide sequence was defined as a clonotype. Clonotypes were aligned to IMGT TRBV, TRBD and TRBJ reference segments using MiTCR v1.1. Only V-J combinations with frequency above 0.0001, covering 99.2% of repertoires, were analysed. A TCS score was defined as the ratio between F50 (clonal expansion) and ExV (chaos), using BLOSUM62-based TCRdist between CDR3 peptides within each V-J. Welch's t-statistics and random forest reduced roughly 500 V-J features to 13, which were used in a naive Bayes classifier (R e1071). TCRdb reanalyzed the raw reads on its own, using fastp at Q25 for trimming and MiXCR for clone calling, and kept in-frame beta chains. One record per CDR3 amino acid sequence lists the most common genes and DNA. The V and J calls here are based on TCRdb, not the publication. The sample contains around 540,000 distinct CDR3 sequences, about 16% of them found a single time. The ten largest account for less than 30% of the sample.

This specimen comes from a study of T cells in Graves' hyperthyroidism and ophthalmopathy (dated by TCRdb to the late 2010s). Study-wide context: Peripheral blood samples were taken at the time of initial diagnosis, prior to any treatment. To identify distinguishing TCR V-J signatures, a discovery cohort of some 100 patients was used, comprising some 43 with Graves' ophthalmopathy and approximately 58 with stable Graves' hyperthyroidism. In addition, the study compared T-cell repertoires in thyroid tissue and in blood from about 6 Graves' hyperthyroidism patients. According to the paper, TCR Vbeta CDR3 sequencing was carried out on some 130 peripheral blood samples, which came from 40 to 45 ophthalmopathy, under 80 hyperthyroidism and 17 progressor patients. Once sampling was done, hyperthyroidism patients were given methimazole at a starting dose of 30 mg daily, whereas ophthalmopathy patients were given high-dose intravenous methylprednisolone. The 100 discovery patients were divided at random into training and test sets in a 7:3 ratio. Prospective prediction of ophthalmopathy was tested in an independent validation cohort consisting of 18 to 20 hyperthyroidism patients and about 17 patients who later progressed to ophthalmopathy.

Summary of the overall study and its limitations: A 13 V-J signature model separated ophthalmopathy from stable hyperthyroidism, with just over 85% sensitivity and just under 84% specificity in cross-validation and 80%/75% in testing. Most expanded thyroid clonotypes (frequency above 0.001) were also found in blood, which suggests that blood repertoires may mirror thyroid immune responses. Sample size was not statistically predetermined, and investigators were not blinded to group allocation. In validation, the model predicted progression to ophthalmopathy with 55% to 71% sensitivity and around 72% specificity, a median of 6.5 months before onset.

The germline V gene specifies SGHRS as CDR1 and YFSETQ as CDR2. V loses 4 bases at its end and J loses 3 bases; junction bases beyond the gene matches: 9. The CDR3 runs 15 amino acids, cysteine and phenylalanine included. The sequence is cut down to CDR3 DNA, 45 bases in frame from base 1. Sequencing used blood. Recombination linked TRBV5-1 to TRBJ1-2, with 7 bases in between that match TRBD1. This receptor was taken from a woman in her thirties with Graves' ophthalmopathy. The DNA sequence is TGCGCCAGCAGCGCCACCGGGACAGTTGACTATGGCTACACCTTC. This encodes CASSATGTVDYGYTF.